This paragraph reports one T cell receptor beta chain. The sample belongs to a study of blood T cell repertoires in COVID-19. Study-wide background: PBMCs, B-cell-depleted T cells, or T cells were the source of the cDNA or gDNA that made up the material.

This CDR3 is built from 15 residues. Germline CDR1 SGHNT, CDR2 YENEEA. V was trimmed by 5 bases and J by 1 base, leaving 14 bases between them. The assay was immunoSEQ multiplex PCR, and TCRdb's table has in-frame clones only and misses some. The data hold more than 300,000 clones, with around 88% observed a single time. This chain joins TRBV11-3 and TRBJ2-5; maybe TRBD2 (6 bases). This TCR was recovered from a woman in her 30s with COVID-19, enrolled during active disease. Sequencing input: peripheral blood. CDR3 DNA sequence: TGTGCCAGCAGCGCGGGACTCGTACGCCAAGAGACCCAGTACTTC. Amino acids: CASSAGLVRQETQYF.